In this sample, the clone carrying this T cell receptor (beta chain) turned up many times. Its antigen is unidentified. TCR beta CDR3 sequences were amplified from RNA transcripts. First-round RT-PCR with HTBI primers amplified the TCR CDR3 region. From the multiplex PCR reads, TCRdb called clonotypes with MiXCR, one entry per CDR3 protein. The table includes about 350,000 distinct CDR3 sequences, around 15% detected once. The length of the CDR3 is 13 residues. Germline CDR1 and CDR2: MNHNS and SASEGT. Between the trimmed V and J ends, which lost 5 bases and 4 bases, there was a span of 11 bases. The data belong to a study of T cells in Graves' hyperthyroidism and ophthalmopathy. Study-wide findings and caveats: Classification by a 13 V-J model distinguished ophthalmopathy from stable hyperthyroidism.

Ophthalmopathy patients had Clinical Activity Score at least 3, NOSPECS grade at least 4, duration under 3 months. Sequenced sample: blood. The V gene is TRBV6-1, the J gene TRBJ1-2; a possible D gene is TRBD1 (5 bases). The TCR was taken from a middle-aged woman with Graves' ophthalmopathy. CDR3 region: CASSKTDRYGYTF. CDR3 DNA: TGTGCCAGCAGTAAGACAGACCGCTATGGCTACACCTTC.